The entry below gives a single T cell receptor (beta chain) sequence along with its context. TCRdb redid the calling of the 5' RACE reads with MiXCR, one entry per CDR3 protein. The sample lists 70,000 to 100,000 distinct CDR3 sequences; around 15% were seen once. This entry is derived from a study of T-cell memory formation after mild COVID-19. Study context: TCR clusters were mostly donor specific.

The CDR3 extends over 14 amino acids. Trimming removed 3 bases at V and 1 base at J, with 10 bases between. Per germline, CDR1 SGDLS and CDR2 YYNGEE. Material: PBMCs or a T cell subset sorted from them (not recorded which). The J gene is TRBJ1-1, the V gene TRBV9; D perhaps matches TRBD1 (6 bases). This TCR came from a man aged 18 to 29 who had mild COVID-19 (a few samples of this study predate the infection). Cell type and time point are not known. CDR3 amino acids: CASSGAGANTEAFF. DNA for the CDR3: TGTGCCAGCAGCGGAGCAGGGGCGAACACTGAAGCTTTCTTT.